The clone carrying this T cell receptor beta chain was detected a few times. Rearranged V-D-J TRB sequences were amplified with a mixed TRB-A/B primer pool. MiXCR was run by TCRdb on the multiplex PCR reads, yielding one entry per CDR3 protein. The data show some 11,000 distinct CDR3 sequences, 40% to 45% seen once. This entry belongs to a study of T cell repertoires in aging, cancer and after chemotherapy. V was cut by 4 bases and J by 8 bases, with 14 bases left in between. CDR3 size: 14 residues. The template was genomic DNA from peripheral blood, not RNA. Sequencing was done on a sample of blood. The sequence derives from a human donor in good health. The chain links TRBV12-3 or TRBV12-4 to TRBJ1-4; no clear D gene. The CDR3 nucleotides read TGTGCCAGCAGTTACACGACGGGCGGGGAAAAACTGTTTTTT. It translates to CASSYTTGGEKLFF.